The clone carrying this T cell receptor (beta chain) showed up many times. The data originate from a study of neurological immune-mediated disorders. TCRdb fed the 5' RACE reads into MiXCR, producing one record per CDR3 protein. The table shows 84,000 or so distinct CDR3 sequences, with 4.3% occurring only once. Time point noted: longitudinal time-point 3. The CDR3 runs to 15 residues. V shed 4 bases and J 2 bases; nucleotides not matched to a gene: 4. Per germline, CDR1 MNHEY and CDR2 SVGAGI. Sequenced input: PBMCs. V and J are TRBV6-5 and TRBJ1-4, with 7 bases fitting TRBD1. The source is a woman aged 55-69 years with multiple sclerosis. CDR3: CASSFTTGTNEKLFF. The DNA of the CDR3 is TGTGCCAGCAGTTTCACGACAGGGACTAATGAAAAACTGTTTTTT.